This T cell receptor beta chain was documented in a study of cytomegalovirus exposure and HLA in healthy donors. The data were produced by immunoSEQ multiplex PCR, yet TCRdb's version contains in-frame clones alone and is incomplete. The sample lists some 150,000 clones; roughly 91% were seen once. Germline-derived CDR1 and CDR2 are PRHDT and FYEKMQ (reference sequence). The V and J ends lost 6 bases and 0 bases, in that order; junction bases with no gene match: 8. The CDR3 runs to 15 residues. This TCR came from a woman aged 18 to 35 in good health and CMV-seropositive. This chain joins TRBV13 and TRBJ2-7; 7 bases line up with TRBD1. The sequencing input was PBMCs. In DNA, the CDR3 is TGTGCCAGCAGGTCAACCGGGACAGACTCCTACGAGCAGTACTTC. Translating it yields CASRSTGTDSYEQYF.